Below are 5 T cell receptor beta chains sequenced from a single sample in a study of T cell repertoires in cytomegalovirus infection. In TCRdb, the reads were re-called with MiXCR into one record per CDR3 protein. The table has approximately 730,000 distinct CDR3 sequences, 29% seen once. Antigens for these TCRs are unknown. This sample comprised cultured CD8+ T cells from PBMCs, obtained from culture after CMV antigen stimulation. The source is a human donor in good health (CMV status not recorded). Some clones in this sample may be carry-over from other donors' samples.

This chain links TRBV6-1 with TRBJ2-3; TRBD1 aligns across 8 bases. The V segment lost 5 bases and the J segment 0 bases; nucleotides outside the gene matches: 7. This CDR3 spans 16 amino acids. Germline CDR1 MNHNS, CDR2 SASEGT. CDR3 nucleotides: TGTGCCAGCAGTAACCGGGACAGGCCTAGCACAGATACGCAGTATTTT. Amino acid sequence: CASSNRDRPSTDTQYF.

The V gene is TRBV2, the J gene TRBJ2-3, with D hard to call. Germline V CDR1 and CDR2: SNHLY, FYNNEI. The CDR3 has 15 residues. Trimming removed 1 base from V and 4 bases from J, with 12 bases in between. The CDR3 loop reads CASSEELVLSDTQYF. The CDR3 coding sequence is TGTGCCAGCAGTGAAGAGCTCGTCCTCTCAGATACGCAGTATTTT.

This chain links TRBV11-2 with TRBJ2-7; 7 nucleotides line up with TRBD1. The CDR3 length is 14 residues. V lost 8 bases, J lost 2 bases, and 9 bases stayed unmatched. The germline CDR1 and CDR2 sequences are SGHAT and FQNNGV. The chain's CDR3 is CASGLTGQTYEQYF. In nucleotides, the CDR3 is TGTGCCAGCGGCCTAACGGGACAGACCTACGAGCAGTACTTC.

V and J are TRBV12-3 or TRBV12-4 and TRBJ1-6; 8 nucleotides agree with TRBD1. CDR3 length equals 15 residues. The J segment lost 10 bases and the V segment lost 5 bases, leaving 10 bases of the junction unmatched. CDR3 amino acids: CASSPWTGSKSPLHF. The CDR3 nucleotides are TGTGCCAGCAGTCCTTGGACAGGGTCTAAATCACCCCTCCACTTT.

With regard to this clonotype: The junction departs from the called germline gene at one end, perhaps through a read error. The chain recombines TRBV7-3 with TRBJ2-3; D perhaps matches TRBD1 (6 bases). This CDR3 spans 16 amino acids. The germline gives CDR1 SGHTA, CDR2 FQGTGA. CDR3 residues: CASSFWTAFSTDTLYF. For the CDR3, the DNA is TGTGCCAGCAGCTTCTGGACAGCTTTTTCCACAGATACGCTGTATTTT. Full variable domain (remainder filled in from reference TRBV7-3 and TRBJ2-3): GAGVSQTPSNKVTEKGKYVELRCDPISGHTALYWYRQSLGQGPEFLIYFQGTGAADDSGLPNDRFFAVRPEGSVSTLKIQRTERGDSAVYLCASSFWTAFSTDTLYFGPGTRLTVL.